The 9 T cell receptor beta chains presented below share a single source sample, sequenced in a study of a mutant IDH1 vaccine in newly diagnosed glioma. Specified time point: week 5, during vaccination. In the vaccine, a single dose held 300 ug of the mutant IDH1 20-mer peptide, along with topical imiquimod. Clones were sequenced by immunoSEQ multiplex PCR, and TCRdb holds only the in-frame ones, with some missing. The table shows fewer than 100,000 clones, with 91% occurring only once. These receptors have no known antigen. Sequencing used PBMCs, obtained from a glioma patient whose treatment included an IDH1 peptide vaccine. The receptor source for this set is a woman aged 50 to 65 with glioma.

J is TRBJ1-5 and V is TRBV19; TRBD1 agrees at 9 bases. This CDR3 is 13 amino acids long. V was clipped by 6 bases and J by 6 bases; unmatched bases: 3. The germline CDR1 and CDR2 sequences are LNHDA and SQIVND (reference sequence). CDR3 loop: CASRQGAGQPQHF. CDR3 coding DNA: TGTGCCAGTAGACAGGGGGCGGGTCAGCCCCAGCATTTT.

The chain is built from TRBV2 and TRBJ1-2; D is uncertain. The CDR3 contains 12 residues. Germline loops: CDR1 SNHLY, CDR2 FYNNEI. V dropped 1 base and J dropped 12 bases, with 12 bases sitting between them. The CDR3 protein is CASSEENSRNTF. CDR3 sequence (DNA): TGTGCCAGCAGTGAAGAAAACAGCCGCAACACCTTC.

This clone was counted between two and nine times. This chain connects TRBV28 to TRBJ2-7; possible D gene TRBD1, 6 bases. V lost 10 bases, J lost 4 bases, and 14 bases lay in between. The CDR3 contains 12 residues. The V gene's germline CDR1 is MDHEN and CDR2 SYDVKM. The CDR3 region has the DNA TGTGCCACCGTCAGGCAGGGGTACGAGCAGTACTTC. Translated, it gives CATVRQGYEQYF.

This clone has a single count. V usage is TRBV18 and J usage is TRBJ1-1; unclear D gene. Trimming removed 5 bases at V and 7 bases at J, with 14 bases between. Germline V CDR1 and CDR2: KGHSH, LQKENI. This CDR3 region has 13 residues. The CDR3 region is CASSTRLADEAFF. DNA of the CDR3: TGTGCCAGCTCAACCAGGTTGGCAGATGAAGCTTTCTTT.

The V gene is TRBV6-5, the J gene TRBJ2-7; 7 positions match TRBD1. V was pared by 5 bases and J by 0 bases, with 4 bases of the junction left unmatched. CDR1 MNHEY and CDR2 SVGAGI come from the germline V gene. The CDR3 has 14 residues. CDR3 amino acids: CASSEGDSSYEQYF. The CDR3 DNA sequence: TGTGCCAGCAGTGAAGGGGACAGCTCCTACGAGCAGTACTTC.

The rearrangement joins TRBV10-3 to TRBJ1-4; a weak D match, TRBD1 (5 bases). The germline V and J ends were trimmed by 11 bases and 4 bases, with 20 bases remaining between them. The CDR3 is 15 residues long. Germline CDR1 ENHRY, CDR2 SYGVKD. In DNA, the CDR3 is TGTGCCTCCGGGGCACAGGATCTCCTTAATGAAAAACTGTTTTTT. Its protein product is CASGAQDLLNEKLFF.

The chain links TRBV7-2 to TRBJ2-7; 8 bases agree with TRBD2. J was trimmed by 2 bases and V by 2 bases; bases with no gene match: 14. This CDR3 is 18 amino acids long. Germline V gives CDR1 SGHTA, CDR2 FQGNSA. CDR3: CASSLSRALAGTAYEQYF. The CDR3 coding sequence is TGTGCCAGCAGCTTATCCCGGGCGCTAGCGGGTACGGCCTACGAGCAGTACTTC.

DNA for the CDR3: TGTGCCAGCAGCTTAGGGACAGGGGACCCTAACTATGGCTACACCTTC. It yields the protein CASSLGTGDPNYGYTF. The chain joins TRBV7-9 to TRBJ1-2; 9 bases align to TRBD1. Germline V gene lookup returns CDR1 SEHNR and CDR2 FQNEAQ (reference sequence). J lost 0 bases, V lost 1 base, and 3 bases had no gene match. CDR3 length: 16 amino acids. Full variable domain (missing parts from reference TRBV7-9 and TRBJ1-2): DTGVSQNPRHKITKRGQNVTFRCDPISEHNRLYWYRQTLGQGPEFLTYFQNEAQLEKSRLLSDRFSAERPKGSFSTLEIQRTEQGDSAMYLCASSLGTGDPNYGYTFGSGTRLTVV.

The chain carries TRBV5-8 and TRBJ1-1; D is unclear. V lost 0 bases and J 4 bases, leaving 7 bases between the germline ends. The CDR3 runs to 13 residues. The germline V gene encodes CDR1 SGHTS and CDR2 YDEGEE. In DNA form, the CDR3 reads TGTGCCAGCAGCTTGGGGGGAGGCACTGAAGCTTTCTTT. It is translated as CASSLGGGTEAFF. Using reference TRBV5-8 and TRBJ1-1 for the parts outside the CDR3, the full variable domain is EAGVTQSPTHLIKTRGQQATLRCSPISGHTSVYWYQQALGLGLQFLLWYDEGEERNRGNFPPRFSGRQFPNYSSELNVNALELEDSALYLCASSLGGGTEAFFGQGTRLTVV.